Presented here are 16 T cell receptor beta chains from one specimen sequenced in a study of blood T cell repertoires in COVID-19. Data came from immunoSEQ multiplex PCR; TCRdb stores just in-frame clones and leaves some out. The table has just under 65,000 clones, roughly 76% seen once. Sequenced sample: peripheral blood. The source of these receptors is a woman older than 75 with acute or convalescent COVID-19.

The chain has TRBV9 and TRBJ1-2, with D maybe TRBD1 (5 bases). Germline V gives CDR1 SGDLS, CDR2 YYNGEE. V lost 3 bases, J lost 0 bases, and 9 bases lay in between. The CDR3 sequence is 14 residues long. The CDR3 region has the DNA TGTGCCAGCAGCGCCCGGACAACTAACTATGGCTACACCTTC. As protein: CASSARTTNYGYTF. Combining the CDR3 with reference TRBV9 and TRBJ1-2 gives the whole variable domain DSGVTQTPKHLITATGQRVTLRCSPRSGDLSVYWYQQSLDQGLQFLIQYYNGEERAKGNILERFSAQQFPDLHSELNLSSLELGDSALYFCASSARTTNYGYTFGSGTRLTVV.

J is TRBJ1-5 and V is TRBV28, with D perhaps TRBD1 (5 bases). The CDR3 is 16 residues long. Germline V gene data show CDR1 as MDHEN and CDR2 as SYDVKM. Trimming left V 5 bases short and J 5 bases short, with 19 bases between. CDR3 sequence: CASSPPRGLGHQPQHF. The CDR3 DNA is TGTGCCAGCAGTCCCCCCAGAGGATTGGGGCATCAGCCCCAGCATTTT.

The rearrangement uses TRBV28 and TRBJ1-2; 7 nucleotides align to TRBD1. Germline CDR1 reads MDHEN; CDR2 reads SYDVKM. CDR3 length: 15 residues. V gave up 5 bases and J gave up 4 bases; unmatched junction bases: 10. The CDR3 spells CASSTRQGRVYGYTF. The CDR3 DNA reads as TGTGCCAGCAGTACCCGACAGGGTCGAGTCTATGGCTACACCTTC.

The rearrangement joins TRBV25-1 to TRBJ2-1, with 9 bases identical to TRBD2. The V gene's germline CDR1 is MGHDK and CDR2 SYGVNS. The trim removed 1 base at V and 15 bases at J, leaving 22 bases unmatched. The CDR3 covers 18 residues. The CDR3 sequence: CASSECVVLAGCGGWSFF. CDR3 nucleotides: TGTGCCAGCAGTGAATGTGTGGTTCTAGCGGGATGTGGTGGGTGGTCGTTCTTC.

This sequence joins TRBV14 and TRBJ1-6, with D possibly matching TRBD1 (6 bases). Looked up from germline, CDR1 is SGHDN and CDR2 is FVKESK. This CDR3 region has 14 residues. The ends were cut back, 1 base at V and 7 bases at J, with 8 bases in the middle. The CDR3 sequence is CASSQVTGNSPLHF. The CDR3, as DNA: TGTGCCAGCAGCCAAGTAACAGGGAATTCACCCCTCCACTTT.

V usage is TRBV19 and J usage is TRBJ2-3; the D is unclear. The CDR3 consists of 14 residues. V was clipped by 6 bases and J by 0 bases, with 10 bases between them. Germline lookup yields CDR1 LNHDA and CDR2 SQIVND (reference sequence). CDR3 DNA sequence: TGTGCCAGTAGCTCAGGATATAGCACAGATACGCAGTATTTT. Translation gives CASSSGYSTDTQYF.

This clone was observed a few times. V gene TRBV29-1 combines with J gene TRBJ2-1; 7 nucleotides line up with TRBD2. The CDR3 contains 15 residues. Germline values: CDR1 SQVTM, CDR2 ANQGSEA. Losses at the gene ends were 4 bases for V and 4 bases for J; bases not matched to a gene: 10. CDR3 nucleotide sequence: TGCAGCGTTGCGGCCGGGACTACCCATTACAATGAGCAGTTCTTC. Residues: CSVAAGTTHYNEQFF.

The rearrangement links TRBV5-4 to TRBJ1-1; no clear D gene. Germline-derived CDR1 and CDR2 are SGHNT and YYREEE (reference sequence). The CDR3 has 13 amino acids. V was trimmed by 0 bases and J by 1 base, leaving 4 bases between them. CDR3 sequence reads: CASSLDRNTEAFF. The CDR3, as DNA: TGTGCCAGCAGCTTGGACAGGAACACTGAAGCTTTCTTT.

The chain has TRBV29-1 and TRBJ2-5; D is unresolved. The CDR3 is 13 residues long. Germline V gives CDR1 SQVTM, CDR2 ANQGSEA. The ends were cut back, 7 bases at V and 1 base at J, with 13 bases in the middle. CDR3 protein: CSASREAQETQYF. The CDR3 DNA sequence: TGCAGCGCCAGTCGAGAGGCCCAAGAGACCCAGTACTTC.

The V and J genes are TRBV30 and TRBJ1-6, with D perhaps matching TRBD1 (5 bases). The V end lost 5 bases, the J end lost 8 bases, and 22 bases lay between the germline ends. Germline CDR1 and CDR2: GTSNPN and SVGIG (reference sequence). The CDR3 loop spans 16 amino acids. CDR3 in DNA: TGTGCCTGGGCCGAACCTAGACCTGAAGGGGATTCACCCCTCCACTTT. This sequence encodes CAWAEPRPEGDSPLHF.

This clone was observed once. V gene TRBV2 combines with J gene TRBJ2-7; 7 bases agree with TRBD1. Germline V lookup: CDR1 SNHLY, CDR2 FYNNEI. There are 14 residues in the CDR3. With V trimmed by 7 bases and J by 5 bases, 11 bases remained unmatched. In DNA, the CDR3 is TGTGCCAGCAATTTAGTCAGGGGGTCGGACGAGCAGTACTTC. Translation: CASNLVRGSDEQYF.

The chain joins TRBV28 to TRBJ1-1; D is perhaps TRBD1 (6 bases). Germline values: CDR1 MDHEN, CDR2 SYDVKM. Deletions cut 9 bases from V and 5 bases from J, with 22 bases between. This CDR3 spans 15 amino acids. CDR3 DNA sequence: TGTGCCAGTAGGCCGAGGGGGAGGGCTGGGACTGAAGCTTTCTTT. As protein: CASRPRGRAGTEAFF.

The CDR3 reads CASNGQGLTNEKLFF. The CDR3 DNA follows: TGTGCCAGCAATGGACAGGGATTGACTAATGAAAAACTGTTTTTT. The chain joins TRBV2 to TRBJ1-4, with 8 bases lining up with TRBD1. V was pared by 7 bases and J by 2 bases, with 6 bases of the junction left unmatched. Germline loops: CDR1 SNHLY, CDR2 FYNNEI. The CDR3 runs 15 residues.

The chain is built from TRBV15 and TRBJ2-2; D perhaps matches TRBD1 (6 bases). The germline V gene has CDR1 LNHNV and CDR2 YYDKDF (reference sequence). The CDR3 totals 14 residues. V lost 1 base to trimming and J lost 4 bases, with 7 bases between them. The CDR3 reads CATSRGTVTGELFF. The CDR3 DNA follows: TGTGCCACCAGCAGAGGGACAGTCACCGGGGAGCTGTTTTTT.

J is TRBJ2-2 and V is TRBV30; 9 bases fit TRBD1. The junction had 3 bases not matched to a gene; V was cut back by 3 bases and J by 1 base. The length of the CDR3 is 15 residues. Germline loops: CDR1 GTSNPN, CDR2 SVGIG (reference sequence). The CDR3 reads CAWRPGQGNTGELFF. The CDR3 bases are TGTGCCTGGAGACCGGGACAGGGGAACACCGGGGAGCTGTTTTTT.

The V gene is TRBV14, the J gene TRBJ2-5; 7 bases line up with TRBD1. CDR1 and CDR2 from the germline V gene are SGHDN and FVKESK. J was trimmed by 6 bases and V by 5 bases; bases with no gene match: 9. The CDR3 totals 14 residues. CDR3 in amino acids: CASSKRQGMKTQYF. In DNA, the CDR3 is TGTGCCAGCAGCAAGAGACAGGGTATGAAGACCCAGTACTTC.